These 29 T cell receptor beta chains originate from one sample sequenced in a study of T cell responses to AZD1222 COVID-19 vaccine. The data were produced by immunoSEQ multiplex PCR, yet TCRdb's version contains in-frame clones alone and is incomplete. The repertoire holds 100,000 to 150,000 clones, 70% to 90% seen once, with under 20% in the top ten. The source was peripheral blood, collected 28 days after the second AZD1222 dose. Receptors were obtained from an adult who received the AZD1222 COVID-19 vaccine.

The rearrangement uses TRBV6-5 and TRBJ1-2; unclear D gene. V lost 6 bases and J lost 4, with 18 bases in between. The CDR3 runs 15 residues. Germline lookup yields CDR1 MNHEY and CDR2 SVGAGI. CDR3 amino acids: CASRPRPTNLYGYTF. The DNA of the CDR3 is TGTGCCAGCAGGCCCCGACCGACGAATCTCTATGGCTACACCTTC.

The rearrangement joins TRBV27 to TRBJ2-2; D remains ambiguous. Per germline, CDR1 MNHEY and CDR2 SMNVEV (reference sequence). The CDR3 spans 14 residues. V lost 5 bases and J lost 4, with 11 bases in between. The CDR3 nucleotides read TGTGCCAGCAGTCTACTCAGGCGCACCGGGGAGCTGTTTTTT. It encodes CASSLLRRTGELFF.

The chain couples TRBV18 to TRBJ1-2, with a possible D match to TRBD1 (5 bases). This CDR3 spans 13 amino acids. In germline, CDR1 is KGHSH, CDR2 LQKENI. Trimming left V 3 bases short and J 4 bases short, with 9 bases between. CDR3 nucleotides: TGTGCCAGCTCACCGGAAGACAGCTATGGCTACACCTTC. Translated, it gives CASSPEDSYGYTF.

This clone was counted only a few times. The sample contains more than one DNA sequence encoding this CDR3. DNA of the CDR3: TGTGCCAGCAGCTTAGCGTCCTCCTACGAGCAGTACTTC. Amino acids: CASSLASSYEQYF. The chain links TRBV7-2 to TRBJ2-7; D gene ambiguous. The CDR3 loop spans 13 amino acids. Germline V gene lookup returns CDR1 SGHTA and CDR2 FQGNSA. Trimming took off 0 bases at V and 0 bases at J, with 3 bases between the two ends.

The rearrangement joins TRBV3-1 (or the pseudogene TRBV3-2) to TRBJ1-2; no clear D gene. V was cut by 3 bases and J by 8 bases, with 13 bases left in between. Germline CDR1 reads LGHDT; CDR2 reads YNNKEL (reference sequence). The CDR3 runs to 13 residues. In nucleotides, the CDR3 is TGTGCCAGCAGCCACCGAGGACCCGGGGGCTACACCTTC. Translated, it gives CASSHRGPGGYTF.

The V gene is TRBV5-1, the J gene TRBJ1-4, with D hard to call. Trimming cost V 5 bases and J 8 bases, with 13 bases left between them. The germline V gene has CDR1 SGHRS and CDR2 YFSETQ. This CDR3 comprises 13 residues. The CDR3 DNA reads TGCGCCAGCAGTCGGTGGGCAGGCGAAAAACTGTTTTTT. This sequence encodes CASSRWAGEKLFF.

The V gene is TRBV27, the J gene TRBJ2-3; D call uncertain. Trimming cost V 2 bases and J 0 bases, with 9 bases left between them. This CDR3 is built from 15 residues. Germline V CDR1 and CDR2: MNHEY, SMNVEV (reference sequence). CDR3 sequence reads: CASSLEPASTDTQYF. The DNA for the CDR3 is TGTGCCAGCAGTTTAGAGCCAGCTAGCACAGATACGCAGTATTTT.

The chain recombines TRBV5-5 with TRBJ1-2, with D maybe TRBD1 (5 bases). The CDR3 runs to 13 residues. Germline lookup yields CDR1 SGHKS and CDR2 YYEKEE (reference sequence). V lost 3 bases and J 1 base, leaving 7 bases between the germline ends. The CDR3 loop is CASSSGGNYGYTF. As DNA, the CDR3 is TGTGCCAGCAGCTCGGGGGGTAACTATGGCTACACCTTC.

The chain is built from TRBV7-9 and TRBJ1-1, with D perhaps TRBD1 (5 bases). This CDR3 region has 14 residues. Per the germline V gene, CDR1 is SEHNR and CDR2 is FQNEAQ (reference sequence). V shed 2 bases and J shed 1 base, with 8 bases lying between them. The CDR3 coding sequence is TGTGCCAGCAGCTTACAGGGCCCGAACACTGAAGCTTTCTTT. This gives the protein CASSLQGPNTEAFF.

V usage is TRBV29-1 and J usage is TRBJ1-2; D gene unclear. This CDR3 is 12 amino acids long. CDR1 and CDR2 from the germline V gene are SQVTM and ANQGSEA. V lost 5 bases and J lost 0, with 7 bases in between. The CDR3 nucleotides read TGCAGCGTTTCCATCTCTAACTATGGCTACACCTTC. It is translated as CSVSISNYGYTF.

The J gene is TRBJ2-6, the V gene TRBV19, with D unresolved. The CDR3 totals 15 residues. Trimming took off 1 base at V and 2 bases at J, with 6 bases between the two ends. Germline CDR1 is LNHDA and CDR2 is SQIVND (reference sequence). The CDR3: CASSIALTGANVLTF. Written as DNA, the CDR3 is TGTGCCAGTAGTATAGCCCTAACTGGGGCCAACGTCCTGACTTTC.

This clone was observed once. The V call is TRBV6-1, the J call TRBJ2-7, with TRBD2 identical over 7 bases. V lost 6 bases, J lost 6 bases, and 17 bases stayed unmatched. There are 16 residues in the CDR3. Germline values: CDR1 MNHNS, CDR2 SASEGT. The DNA for the CDR3 is TGTGCCAGCAGGGAAACAAGCGGGACTAACCGCCTCGAGCAGTACTTC. This codes for CASRETSGTNRLEQYF.

The CDR3 DNA reads TGTGCCAGCACCCAGGGTATCGTTGATGGCTACACCTTC. This encodes CASTQGIVDGYTF. The genes are TRBV16 and TRBJ1-2, with D possibly matching TRBD1 (5 bases). CDR1 KGHSY and CDR2 FQNENV come from the germline V gene. Trimming took 7 bases from V and 6 from J, leaving 15 bases between them. This CDR3 is 13 amino acids long.

This rearrangement joins TRBV5-4 to TRBJ2-7; 13 nucleotides match TRBD2. This CDR3 is 15 amino acids long. Looked up from germline, CDR1 is SGHNT and CDR2 is YYREEE (reference sequence). V shed 3 bases and J 2 bases; nucleotides not matched to a gene: 2. The CDR3 loop is CASSSGLAGAYEQYF. CDR3 in DNA: TGTGCCAGCAGCTCTGGACTAGCGGGAGCCTACGAGCAGTACTTC.

This chain joins TRBV7-8 and TRBJ1-5; TRBD1 matches at 11 bases. CDR1 and CDR2 from the germline V gene are SGHVS and FQNEAQ. This CDR3 has 15 residues. Germline trimming cut 4 bases from V and 6 bases from J; bases unmatched to any gene: 5. The CDR3 bases are TGTGCCAGCAGCTGGCGGACAGGGGGCTTTCAGCCCCAGCATTTT. This codes for CASSWRTGGFQPQHF. The complete variable domain, with remaining parts taken from reference TRBV7-8 and TRBJ1-5, reads GAGVSQSPRYKVAKRGQDVALRCDPISGHVSLFWYQQALGQGPEFLTYFQNEAQLDKSGLPSDRFFAERPEGSVSTLKIQRTQQEDSAVYLCASSWRTGGFQPQHFGDGTRLSIL.

The chain combines TRBV9 with TRBJ1-6; TRBD1 agrees at 7 bases. The V gene's germline CDR1 is SGDLS and CDR2 YYNGEE. CDR3 length: 17 residues. The ends lost 0 bases at V and 0 bases at J; junction bases unmatched: 3. The CDR3 coding sequence is TGTGCCAGCAGCGTAGAGGGGGCCCGCTCCTATAATTCACCCCTCCACTTT. Residues: CASSVEGARSYNSPLHF.

The chain uses TRBV5-1 and TRBJ2-7; 13 nucleotides align to TRBD2. CDR3 length: 16 amino acids. V shed 1 base and J 5 bases; nucleotides not matched to a gene: 6. Germline V gene data show CDR1 as SGHRS and CDR2 as YFSETQ. The CDR3 region is CASSLPGLAGENEQYF. The CDR3 region has the DNA TGCGCCAGCAGCTTGCCCGGACTAGCGGGAGAAAACGAGCAGTACTTC.

The chain recombines TRBV7-9 with TRBJ1-4; TRBD1 matches at 7 bases. The CDR3 totals 18 residues. The V and J ends lost 5 bases and 2 bases, in that order; junction bases with no gene match: 14. The germline gives CDR1 SEHNR, CDR2 FQNEAQ (reference sequence). The CDR3 coding sequence is TGTGCCAGCAGCCCCGGAACAGGGGCGCGGTCGACTAATGAAAAACTGTTTTTT. This translates into CASSPGTGARSTNEKLFF.

This chain connects TRBV11-2 to TRBJ2-7; D unclear. Germline V gene data show CDR1 as SGHAT and CDR2 as FQNNGV. This CDR3 spans 12 amino acids. Trimming removed 0 bases at V and 7 bases at J, with 7 bases between. This CDR3 reads CASSLERREQYF. The DNA of the CDR3 is TGTGCCAGCAGCTTAGAACGTCGAGAGCAGTACTTC.

The CDR3 reads CAWRPDPGQGIETQYF. The CDR3 DNA sequence: TGTGCCTGGAGGCCGGACCCGGGACAGGGGATAGAGACCCAGTACTTC. V is TRBV30 and J is TRBJ2-5; 10 positions match TRBD1. CDR3 size: 16 residues. CDR1 and CDR2 from the germline V gene are GTSNPN and SVGIG (reference sequence). V lost 3 bases, J lost 4 bases, and 11 bases stayed unmatched.

J is TRBJ1-2 and V is TRBV27; 8 bases agree with TRBD1. Germline CDR1 MNHEY, CDR2 SMNVEV (reference sequence). The CDR3 covers 13 residues. V was pared by 4 bases and J by 8 bases, with 6 bases of the junction left unmatched. CDR3 DNA sequence: TGTGCCAGCAGTTCTCAGACAGGGGAAGGCTACACCTTC. It codes for CASSSQTGEGYTF.

This chain links TRBV5-4 with TRBJ1-2; TRBD1 might be the D (6 bases). There are 15 residues in the CDR3. The germline gives CDR1 SGHNT, CDR2 YYREEE (reference sequence). V shed 4 bases and J shed 5 bases, with 18 bases lying between them. The CDR3, as DNA: TGTGCCAGCAGCCCAGGCGCAGGGGAGGGGTATGGCTACACCTTC. This gives the protein CASSPGAGEGYGYTF. Full variable domain (outside the CDR3, taken from reference TRBV5-4 and TRBJ1-2): ETGVTQSPTHLIKTRGQQVTLRCSSQSGHNTVSWYQQALGQGPQFIFQYYREEENGRGNFPPRFSGLQFPNYSSELNVNALELDDSALYLCASSPGAGEGYGYTFGSGTRLTVV.

CDR3 protein: CAISPDPAANEQFF. CDR3 nucleotide sequence: TGTGCCATCAGTCCCGACCCGGCGGCTAATGAGCAGTTCTTC. The rearrangement links TRBV10-3 to TRBJ2-1; D is unclear. Deletions cut 5 bases from V and 7 bases from J, with 15 bases between. CDR1 is ENHRY and CDR2 is SYGVKD in the germline V gene. The CDR3 consists of 14 residues.

The chain links TRBV5-1 to TRBJ2-6; D remains unclear. The germline gives CDR1 SGHRS, CDR2 YFSETQ. V shed 1 base and J shed 0 bases, with 5 bases lying between them. This CDR3 contains 15 residues. DNA of the CDR3: TGCGCCAGCAGCTTGTCGACCTCTGGGGCCAACGTCCTGACTTTC. Amino acid sequence: CASSLSTSGANVLTF.

This clone was recorded a few times. The chain carries TRBV18 and TRBJ1-2, with D possibly being TRBD1 (6 bases). V was trimmed by 4 bases and J by 5 bases, leaving 14 bases between them. This CDR3 region has 14 residues. Germline lookup yields CDR1 KGHSH and CDR2 LQKENI. DNA for the CDR3: TGTGCCAGCTCACGTTCCAGGGGCGAGTATGGCTACACCTTC. It yields the protein CASSRSRGEYGYTF.

The V gene is TRBV7-2, the J gene TRBJ1-4, with 8 bases aligning to TRBD1. Germline CDR1 SGHTA, CDR2 FQGNSA. The trim removed 5 bases at V and 5 bases at J, leaving 7 bases unmatched. This CDR3 has 15 residues. This chain's CDR3 is CASSRTGRENEKLFF. CDR3 nucleotides: TGTGCCAGCAGCCGGACAGGGAGGGAAAATGAAAAACTGTTTTTT.

This clone appeared a single time. The rearrangement links TRBV4-3 to TRBJ1-4; D possibly corresponds to TRBD1 (6 bases). The germline V gene has CDR1 LGHNA and CDR2 YSLEER. The V end lost 1 base, the J end lost 8 bases, and 14 bases lay between the germline ends. The CDR3 has 15 residues. Here the CDR3 reads CASSQGQGHEEKLFF. For the CDR3, the DNA is TGCGCCAGCAGCCAAGGGCAGGGGCATGAGGAAAAACTGTTTTTT.

The V and J genes are TRBV19 and TRBJ1-2, with 8 bases that match TRBD1. The CDR3 loop spans 13 amino acids. Trimming at V came to 6 bases and at J to 3 bases, leaving 3 bases not matched to a gene. Germline-derived CDR1 and CDR2 are LNHDA and SQIVND (reference sequence). The CDR3 DNA is TGTGCCAGTAGACAGGACAGGGACTATGGCTACACCTTC. Protein product: CASRQDRDYGYTF.

The chain uses TRBV7-8 and TRBJ2-3; tentatively, D is TRBD2 (7 bases). The CDR3 has 16 amino acids. Trimming left V 3 bases short and J 6 bases short, with 19 bases between. CDR1 is SGHVS and CDR2 is FQNEAQ in the germline V gene. The CDR3 DNA reads as TGTGCCAGCAGCTTGGGGGCGTGGGAGGGGAGGGATACGCAGTATTTT. Amino acids: CASSLGAWEGRDTQYF.